A single T cell receptor beta chain is shown here with its context. Its target is unknown. The sample is drawn from a study of OX40 agonist ivuxolimab in advanced cancers. Whole-study context: The dose-escalation cohort was about 83% male, with a mean age of 60 years, ranging roughly 20 to 90. Three dose-escalation patients had partial responses: one with hepatocellular carcinoma and two with cutaneous melanoma. Study-wide points: Compared with CD4+, CD8+ T cells on average had more expanded clones.

TCRdb's table, derived via immunoSEQ multiplex PCR, lists solely in-frame clones and lacks some. The data contain tens of thousands of clones, approximately 90% of them singletons. Baseline was the first blood sampling point, followed by cycle 4 day 1 and cycle 7 day 1. This TCR came from an adult with an advanced solid tumor such as melanoma, head and neck, liver or kidney cancer. Material: CD4+ or CD8+ T cells sorted from blood, obtained in a trial of the OX40 agonist ivuxolimab.

The CDR3 DNA reads TGTGCCAGCAGCCCCAACAGCGGGAGCACAGATACGCAGTATTTT. Translation gives CASSPNSGSTDTQYF. The chain has TRBV11-1 and TRBJ2-3; the D gene is possibly TRBD2 (6 bases). There are 15 residues in the CDR3. Trimming left V 5 bases short and J 0 bases short, with 12 bases between. Germline CDR1 SGHAT, CDR2 FQDESV (reference sequence). Full variable domain (missing parts from reference TRBV11-1 and TRBJ2-3): EAEVAQSPRYKITEKSQAVAFWCDPISGHATLYWYRQILGQGPELLVQFQDESVVDDSQLPKDRFSAERLKGVDSTLKIQPAELGDSAMYLCASSPNSGSTDTQYFGPGTRLTVL.